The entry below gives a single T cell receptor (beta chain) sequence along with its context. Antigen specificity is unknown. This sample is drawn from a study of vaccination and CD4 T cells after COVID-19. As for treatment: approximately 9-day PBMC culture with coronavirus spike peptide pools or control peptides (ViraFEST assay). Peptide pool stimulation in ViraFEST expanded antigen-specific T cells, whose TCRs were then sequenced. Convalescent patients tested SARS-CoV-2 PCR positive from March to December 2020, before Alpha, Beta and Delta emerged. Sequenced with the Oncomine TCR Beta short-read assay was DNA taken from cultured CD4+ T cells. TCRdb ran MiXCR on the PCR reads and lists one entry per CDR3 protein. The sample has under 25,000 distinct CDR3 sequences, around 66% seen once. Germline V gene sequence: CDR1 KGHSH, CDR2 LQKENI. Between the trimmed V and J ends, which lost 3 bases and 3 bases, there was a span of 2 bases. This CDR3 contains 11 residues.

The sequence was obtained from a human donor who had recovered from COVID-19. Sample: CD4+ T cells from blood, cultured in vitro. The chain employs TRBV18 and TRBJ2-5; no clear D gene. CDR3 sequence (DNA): TGTGCCAGCTCACCGAAAGAGACCCAGTACTTC. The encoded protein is CASSPKETQYF.